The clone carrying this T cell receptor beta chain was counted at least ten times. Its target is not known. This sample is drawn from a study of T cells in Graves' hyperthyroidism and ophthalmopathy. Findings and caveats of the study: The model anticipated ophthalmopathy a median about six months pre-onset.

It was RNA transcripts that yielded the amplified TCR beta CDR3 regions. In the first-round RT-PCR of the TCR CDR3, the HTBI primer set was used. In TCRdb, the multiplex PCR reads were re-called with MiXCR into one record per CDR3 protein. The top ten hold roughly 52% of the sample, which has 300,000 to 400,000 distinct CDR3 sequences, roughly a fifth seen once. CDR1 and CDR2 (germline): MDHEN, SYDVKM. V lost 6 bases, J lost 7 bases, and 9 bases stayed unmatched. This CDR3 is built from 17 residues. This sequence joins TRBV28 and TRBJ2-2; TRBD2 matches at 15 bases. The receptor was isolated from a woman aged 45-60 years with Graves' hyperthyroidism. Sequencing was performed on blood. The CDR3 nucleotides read TGTGCCAGCAGGGAACTGGGACTAGCGGGAGGAAGCGGGGAGCTGTTTTTT. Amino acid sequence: CASRELGLAGGSGELFF.